These 30 T cell receptor beta chains share one sample of origin, sequenced in a study of shared clonotypes between healthy human individuals. Profiling relied on immunoSEQ multiplex PCR, and the TCRdb table lists in-frame clones only, not all of them. The sample includes approximately 2.3 million clones, over 90% seen only once; the top ten take 0.35% to 0.5%. The specimen was naive CD4+ T cells from PBMCs. Subset specified: CD45RA+ positively selected. Source of these receptors: a man aged 18 to 30 in good health. Some clones in this sample may be carry-over from other donors' samples.

This clone was seen just once. The CDR3 spells CAISNGQGAWNEQYF. The CDR3 DNA sequence: TGTGCCATCAGTAATGGACAGGGGGCTTGGAACGAGCAGTACTTC. The chain links TRBV10-3 to TRBJ2-7; 11 positions agree with TRBD1. The J segment lost 5 bases and the V segment lost 5 bases, leaving 8 bases of the junction unmatched. The CDR3 has 15 amino acids. Germline V gene data show CDR1 as ENHRY and CDR2 as SYGVKD.

The gene calls are TRBV18 and TRBJ1-1, with 7 bases aligning to TRBD1. CDR3 size: 16 residues. After removal of 4 bases from V and 0 bases from J, the junction contained 8 bases not matched to a gene. Per the germline V gene, CDR1 is KGHSH and CDR2 is LQKENI. CDR3: CASSQNKQGLNTEAFF. CDR3 coding DNA: TGTGCCAGCTCACAAAATAAACAGGGGTTGAACACTGAAGCTTTCTTT.

This sequence joins TRBV27 and TRBJ1-2, with 7 bases identical to TRBD1. V was clipped by 2 bases and J by 7 bases; unmatched bases: 7. The germline V gene has CDR1 MNHEY and CDR2 SMNVEV (reference sequence). This CDR3 has 14 residues. CDR3 region: CASSLATGEAGYTF. As DNA, the CDR3 is TGTGCCAGCAGTTTAGCCACAGGGGAAGCTGGCTACACCTTC.

This clone was counted a few times. Other DNA sequences in the sample encode the same CDR3. The chain combines TRBV7-2 with TRBJ1-1; D gene ambiguous. This CDR3 is 14 amino acids long. The V end lost 0 bases, the J end lost 0 bases, and 5 bases lay between the germline ends. Germline V gives CDR1 SGHTA, CDR2 FQGNSA. In nucleotides, the CDR3 is TGTGCCAGCAGCTTAGCGCGGCTGAACACTGAAGCTTTCTTT. This sequence encodes CASSLARLNTEAFF.

V usage is TRBV19 and J usage is TRBJ1-3; 7 bases are a match to TRBD1. CDR1 LNHDA and CDR2 SQIVND come from the germline V gene (reference sequence). The CDR3 length is 18 residues. The trim removed 7 bases at V and 2 bases at J, leaving 17 bases unmatched. The CDR3 loop reads CASTTTSLGTAAGNTIYF. For the CDR3, the DNA is TGTGCCAGTACTACAACCTCCCTGGGGACAGCGGCTGGAAACACCATATATTTT.

J is TRBJ2-3 and V is TRBV29-1; possible D gene TRBD1, 6 bases. This CDR3 comprises 15 residues. Germline values: CDR1 SQVTM, CDR2 ANQGSEA. V was cut by 6 bases and J by 1 base, with 17 bases left in between. CDR3 amino acids: CSVPPVTGGTDTQYF. The CDR3 bases are TGCAGCGTCCCCCCTGTGACAGGCGGCACAGATACGCAGTATTTT.

The V gene is TRBV13, the J gene TRBJ1-2; tentatively, D is TRBD1 (5 bases). The V end lost 2 bases, the J end lost 4 bases, and 20 bases lay between the germline ends. Germline V gene lookup returns CDR1 PRHDT and CDR2 FYEKMQ (reference sequence). The CDR3 contains 17 residues. CDR3 nucleotides: TGTGCCAGCAGCTTAAACGTCCGAGGGGCCGGGAGCTATGGCTACACCTTC. Protein: CASSLNVRGAGSYGYTF.

This chain uses TRBV28 with TRBJ2-2; no definite D call. CDR3 length: 14 amino acids. V lost 0 bases, J lost 2 bases, and 4 bases lay in between. Germline assignment: CDR1 MDHEN and CDR2 SYDVKM. CDR3 protein: CASSLWQNTGELFF. The DNA of the CDR3 is TGTGCCAGCAGTTTATGGCAAAACACCGGGGAGCTGTTTTTT.

The gene calls are TRBV28 and TRBJ1-1; no clear D. Germline CDR1 reads MDHEN; CDR2 reads SYDVKM. Trimming removed 2 bases from V and 5 bases from J, with 15 bases in between. The CDR3 runs 15 residues. This CDR3 reads CASSLIVGLRTEAFF. The CDR3 DNA is TGTGCCAGCAGTTTAATTGTGGGGTTGAGGACTGAAGCTTTCTTT.

The gene calls are TRBV7-9 and TRBJ1-4; 7 nucleotides line up with TRBD1. The CDR3 extends over 15 amino acids. V was pared by 5 bases and J by 6 bases, with 9 bases of the junction left unmatched. From germline, CDR1 is SEHNR and CDR2 FQNEAQ (reference sequence). The CDR3 here is CASSPGTAIDEKLFF. For the CDR3, the DNA is TGTGCCAGCAGCCCCGGGACAGCTATTGATGAAAAACTGTTTTTT. Variable domain in full (rest from reference TRBV7-9 and TRBJ1-4): DTGVSQNPRHKITKRGQNVTFRCDPISEHNRLYWYRQTLGQGPEFLTYFQNEAQLEKSRLLSDRFSAERPKGSFSTLEIQRTEQGDSAMYLCASSPGTAIDEKLFFGSGTQLSVL.

The chain has TRBV4-1 and TRBJ2-7; tentatively, D is TRBD1 (5 bases). Trimming removed 6 bases at V and 9 bases at J, with 18 bases between. The CDR3 runs 13 residues. Germline loops: CDR1 MGHRA, CDR2 YSYEKL. In DNA, the CDR3 is TGCGCCAGCAGTCAGGAAAGGGGAAGATGGCAGTACTTC. Translated, it gives CASSQERGRWQYF.

This chain uses TRBV7-3 with TRBJ2-1, with 8 nucleotides matching TRBD2. CDR1 and CDR2 from the germline V gene are SGHTA and FQGTGA. This CDR3 is 15 amino acids long. Trimming removed 5 bases from V and 6 bases from J; junction bases left unmatched: 9. CDR3 nucleotide sequence: TGTGCCAGCAGCCCCGCCGGGACTAGGGGCAATGAGCAGTTCTTC. Its translation is CASSPAGTRGNEQFF.

J is TRBJ2-7 and V is TRBV28; the match to TRBD2 covers 8 bases. J was trimmed by 3 bases and V by 8 bases; bases with no gene match: 9. This CDR3 comprises 14 residues. Looked up from germline, CDR1 is MDHEN and CDR2 is SYDVKM. CDR3 residues: CASSIVAGSYEQYF. The CDR3 DNA reads as TGTGCCAGCTCCATCGTAGCGGGAAGCTACGAGCAGTACTTC.

The CDR3 reads CASSPRGSQDEQFF. The DNA for the CDR3 is TGTGCCAGCAGCCCCCGAGGGTCTCAGGATGAGCAGTTCTTC. V usage is TRBV5-4 and J usage is TRBJ2-1; the D gene is possibly TRBD2 (5 bases). V was clipped by 4 bases and J by 8 bases, with 16 bases between them. CDR3 length equals 14 residues. CDR1 and CDR2 from the germline V gene are SGHNT and YYREEE (reference sequence).

The chain is built from TRBV6-5 and TRBJ1-2; 10 bases agree with TRBD1. V was clipped by 0 bases and J by 3 bases; unmatched bases: 1. This CDR3 spans 15 amino acids. Germline V gene lookup returns CDR1 MNHEY and CDR2 SVGAGI. The DNA of the CDR3 is TGTGCCAGCAGTTACTCGGGACAGGGGTACTATGGCTACACCTTC. Its protein product is CASSYSGQGYYGYTF.

The DNA of the CDR3 is TGCGCCAGCAGCCACTACCCATCAACCTACGAGCAGTACTTC. Amino acid sequence: CASSHYPSTYEQYF. The chain links TRBV4-3 to TRBJ2-7; unclear D gene. The CDR3 spans 14 residues. Germline assignment: CDR1 LGHNA and CDR2 YSLEER. V lost 3 bases, J lost 2 bases, and 11 bases lay in between.

The rearrangement links TRBV5-4 to TRBJ2-3; 13 bases match TRBD2. V shed 4 bases, J shed 0 bases, and the junction held 8 bases outside the gene matches. The CDR3 loop spans 18 amino acids. CDR1 is SGHNT and CDR2 is YYREEE in the germline V gene (reference sequence). In DNA, the CDR3 is TGTGCCAGCAGCGACGGGACTAGCGGGGCCACTAGCACAGATACGCAGTATTTT. Amino acids: CASSDGTSGATSTDTQYF. Supplemented by reference TRBV5-4 and TRBJ2-3, the full variable domain reads ETGVTQSPTHLIKTRGQQVTLRCSSQSGHNTVSWYQQALGQGPQFIFQYYREEENGRGNFPPRFSGLQFPNYSSELNVNALELDDSALYLCASSDGTSGATSTDTQYFGPGTRLTVL.

The chain recombines TRBV4-1 with TRBJ1-5; D call uncertain. This CDR3 has 15 residues. Germline V gene lookup returns CDR1 MGHRA and CDR2 YSYEKL. The V end lost 0 bases, the J end lost 8 bases, and 14 bases lay between the germline ends. CDR3 coding DNA: TGCGCCAGCAGCCAAGATGAGACCCAAGTCGAGCCCCAGCATTTT. It codes for CASSQDETQVEPQHF.

V gene TRBV6-1 combines with J gene TRBJ2-7; no definite D call. The germline V and J ends were trimmed by 4 bases and 4 bases, with 11 bases remaining between them. The CDR3 consists of 13 residues. Germline lookup yields CDR1 MNHNS and CDR2 SASEGT. The CDR3 coding sequence is TGTGCCAGCAGTGGTGGGATTTCATACGAGCAGTACTTC. Its protein product is CASSGGISYEQYF.

The chain employs TRBV9 and TRBJ2-7; tentatively, D is TRBD1 (7 bases). CDR1 is SGDLS, CDR2 YYNGEE, per germline. The CDR3 has 16 amino acids. V lost 0 bases to trimming and J lost 0 bases, with 13 bases between them. CDR3 protein: CASSVAGGDSSYEQYF. In DNA, the CDR3 is TGTGCCAGCAGCGTAGCTGGAGGGGACAGCTCCTACGAGCAGTACTTC.

In this sample, this clone turned up once. Different DNA sequences within this sample yield the same CDR3. J is TRBJ1-2 and V is TRBV7-9; no firm D call. Trimming stripped 0 bases from V and 0 bases from J, with 5 bases between. Germline V gives CDR1 SEHNR, CDR2 FQNEAQ (reference sequence). The CDR3 has 14 residues. The CDR3 protein is CASSLAGSNYGYTF. In nucleotides, the CDR3 is TGTGCCAGCAGCTTAGCGGGATCTAACTATGGCTACACCTTC.

The V gene is TRBV19, the J gene TRBJ1-5; TRBD1 is a possible D gene (5 bases). Trimming removed 10 bases from V and 2 bases from J, with 12 bases in between. Germline V gene data show CDR1 as LNHDA and CDR2 as SQIVND (reference sequence). The CDR3 has 13 amino acids. CDR3 in amino acids: CATGHWGNQPQHF. CDR3 bases: TGTGCCACCGGACATTGGGGCAATCAGCCCCAGCATTTT. The whole variable domain, remainder taken from reference TRBV19 and TRBJ1-5, is DGGITQSPKYLFRKEGQNVTLSCEQNLNHDAMYWYRQDPGQGLRLIYYSQIVNDFQKGDIAEGYSVSREKKESFPLTVTSAQKNPTAFYLCATGHWGNQPQHFGDGTRLSIL.

Regarding this clone: Other DNA variants within this sample encode the same CDR3. The chain employs TRBV4-3 and TRBJ1-5; unclear D gene. V dropped 1 base and J dropped 5 bases, with 6 bases sitting between them. This CDR3 has 13 amino acids. CDR1 and CDR2 (germline): LGHNA, YSLEER. DNA of the CDR3: TGCGCCAGCAGCCAAGCGGTTCATCAGCCCCAGCATTTT. Translating it yields CASSQAVHQPQHF.

In regard to this clone: An end of the junction differs from the germline gene, which may be a read error. The V call is TRBV27, the J call TRBJ2-5, with 10 bases that match TRBD2. The germline V gene encodes CDR1 MNHEY and CDR2 SMNVEV (reference sequence). This CDR3 comprises 18 residues. The CDR3 loop reads CATSPYRRASGSVETQYF. CDR3 sequence (DNA): TGTGCCACCAGTCCATACCGAAGGGCTAGCGGGAGTGTCGAGACCCAGTACTTC.

This chain links TRBV19 with TRBJ2-7, with D possibly called TRBD1 or TRBD2 (5 bases each). This CDR3 region has 16 residues. The germline CDR1 and CDR2 sequences are LNHDA and SQIVND (reference sequence). V was cut by 3 bases and J by 3 bases, with 18 bases left in between. CDR3 amino acids: CASSITRGLGFYEQYF. CDR3 DNA: TGTGCCAGTAGTATCACGAGGGGTCTGGGGTTCTACGAGCAGTACTTC.

The gene calls are TRBV30 and TRBJ1-2; tentatively, D is TRBD1 (6 bases). The CDR3 runs to 15 residues. The ends were cut back, 2 bases at V and 2 bases at J, with 15 bases in the middle. Germline V gene lookup returns CDR1 GTSNPN and CDR2 SVGIG (reference sequence). CDR3 region: CAWSLGGLGNYGYTF. The CDR3 nucleotides are TGTGCCTGGAGTCTGGGGGGCCTTGGGAACTATGGCTACACCTTC. The full variable domain, rest sourced from reference TRBV30 and TRBJ1-2, is SQTIHQWPATLVQPVGSPLSLECTVEGTSNPNLYWYRQAAGRGLQLLFYSVGIGQISSEVPQNLSASRPQDRQFILSSKKLLLSDSGFYLCAWSLGGLGNYGYTFGSGTRLTVV.

This chain connects TRBV14 to TRBJ2-3; 9 nucleotides line up with TRBD1. CDR3 length: 16 residues. V was pared by 4 bases and J by 0 bases, with 5 bases of the junction left unmatched. The germline V gene has CDR1 SGHDN and CDR2 FVKESK. For the CDR3, the DNA is TGTGCCAGCAGCCCTGGACAGGGGTATAGCACAGATACGCAGTATTTT. Amino acids: CASSPGQGYSTDTQYF.

J is TRBJ2-6 and V is TRBV30, with TRBD1 matching over 7 bases. Germline V gene lookup returns CDR1 GTSNPN and CDR2 SVGIG (reference sequence). The CDR3 is 18 amino acids. V was pared by 6 bases and J by 0 bases, with 14 bases of the junction left unmatched. DNA for the CDR3: TGTGCCTGCCCCTACGGGACAGCGATTTACTCTGGGGCCAACGTCCTGACTTTC. Protein: CACPYGTAIYSGANVLTF. The whole variable domain, remainder taken from reference TRBV30 and TRBJ2-6, is SQTIHQWPATLVQPVGSPLSLECTVEGTSNPNLYWYRQAAGRGLQLLFYSVGIGQISSEVPQNLSASRPQDRQFILSSKKLLLSDSGFYLCACPYGTAIYSGANVLTFGAGSRLTVL.

This chain links TRBV6-5 with TRBJ2-1; 7 bases line up with TRBD2. After removal of 0 bases from V and 7 bases from J, the junction contained 9 bases not matched to a gene. This CDR3 is built from 16 residues. Looked up from germline, CDR1 is MNHEY and CDR2 is SVGAGI. The CDR3 here is CASSYSIVGTNNEQFF. The DNA of the CDR3 is TGTGCCAGCAGTTACTCTATCGTCGGGACTAATAATGAGCAGTTCTTC.

The rearrangement links TRBV7-9 to TRBJ1-4, with unresolved D. Trimming took off 4 bases at V and 7 bases at J, with 13 bases between the two ends. The CDR3 consists of 14 residues. Germline values: CDR1 SEHNR, CDR2 FQNEAQ (reference sequence). CDR3 bases: TGTGCCAGCAGCTCCCCACGGCTTAGTGAAAAACTGTTTTTT. This gives the protein CASSSPRLSEKLFF.